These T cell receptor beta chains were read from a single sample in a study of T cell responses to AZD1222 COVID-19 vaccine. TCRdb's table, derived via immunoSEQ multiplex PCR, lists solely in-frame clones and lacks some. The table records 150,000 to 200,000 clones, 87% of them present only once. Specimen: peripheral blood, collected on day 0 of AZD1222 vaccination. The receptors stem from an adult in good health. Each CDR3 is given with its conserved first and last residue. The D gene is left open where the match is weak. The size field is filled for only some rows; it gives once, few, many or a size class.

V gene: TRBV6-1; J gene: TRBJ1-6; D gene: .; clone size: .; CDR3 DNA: TGTGCCAGCAGTGTCATACCGACAGGCTCGAATTCACCCCTCCACTTT; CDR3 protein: CASSVIPTGSNSPLHF
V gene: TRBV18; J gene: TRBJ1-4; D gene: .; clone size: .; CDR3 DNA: TGTGCCAGCTCTGAGGCAACTAATGAAAAACTGTTTTTT; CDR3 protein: CASSEATNEKLFF
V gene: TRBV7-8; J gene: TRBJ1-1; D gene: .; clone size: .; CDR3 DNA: TGTGCCATCGGGGAGGATTTGGGCACTGAAGCTTTCTTT; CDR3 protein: CAIGEDLGTEAFF
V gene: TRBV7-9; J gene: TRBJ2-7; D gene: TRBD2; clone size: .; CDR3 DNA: TGTGCCAGCAGCCCCAGACTAGCGGGAGATGGCGAGCAGTACTTC; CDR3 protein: CASSPRLAGDGEQYF
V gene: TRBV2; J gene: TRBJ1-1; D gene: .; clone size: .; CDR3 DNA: TGTGCCAGCAGGTACCTACGGGGTTCGGGGAACACTGAAGCTTTCTTT; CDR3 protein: CASRYLRGSGNTEAFF
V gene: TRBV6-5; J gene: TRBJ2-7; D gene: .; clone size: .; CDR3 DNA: TGTGCCAGCAGTTACAATGGTGTCGGGGGTAGGTACGAGCAGTACTTC; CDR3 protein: CASSYNGVGGRYEQYF
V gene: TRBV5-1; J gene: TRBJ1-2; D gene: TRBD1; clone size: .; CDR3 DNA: TGCGCCAGCAGCCTAGGACAGGCTAACTATGGCTACACCTTC; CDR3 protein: CASSLGQANYGYTF
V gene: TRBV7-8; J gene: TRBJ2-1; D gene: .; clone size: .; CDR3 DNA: TGTGCCAGCAGCTCACACCCCCCAGGGAGCTCCTACAATGAGCAGTTCTTC; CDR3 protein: CASSSHPPGSSYNEQFF
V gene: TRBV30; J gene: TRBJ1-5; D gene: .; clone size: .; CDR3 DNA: TGTGCCTGGAGTGTCAGCGATAATCAGCCCCAGCATTTT; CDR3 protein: CAWSVSDNQPQHF
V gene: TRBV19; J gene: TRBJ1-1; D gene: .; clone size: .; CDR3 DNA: TGTGCCAGTAGTATAGATCTCCGCCTGAACACTGAAGCTTTCTTT; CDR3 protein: CASSIDLRLNTEAFF
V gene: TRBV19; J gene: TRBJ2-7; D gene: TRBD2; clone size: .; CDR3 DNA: TGTGCCAGTAGTATGGCTAGCGGACGCTACGAGCAGTACTTC; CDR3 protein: CASSMASGRYEQYF
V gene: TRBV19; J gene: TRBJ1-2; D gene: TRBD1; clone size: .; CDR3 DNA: TGTGCCAGTAGTCTGCTTGGACAGGGTCCAGGGTATGGCTACACCTTC; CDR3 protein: CASSLLGQGPGYGYTF
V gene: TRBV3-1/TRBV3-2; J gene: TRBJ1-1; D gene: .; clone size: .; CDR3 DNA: TGTGCCAGCAGCCTCCGAGGACAGAAGAACACTGAAGCTTTCTTT; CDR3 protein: CASSLRGQKNTEAFF
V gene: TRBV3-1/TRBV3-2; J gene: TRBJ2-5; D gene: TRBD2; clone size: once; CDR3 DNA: TGTGCCAGCAGCCAAGGGGTCGCGGGACTAGCGGGAGGGAGAAGCCAAGAGACCCAGTACTTC; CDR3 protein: CASSQGVAGLAGGRSQETQYF
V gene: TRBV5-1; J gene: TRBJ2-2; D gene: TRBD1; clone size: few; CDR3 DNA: TGCGCCAGCAGCTTACAGGGGACCTTCACCGGGGAGCTGTTTTTT; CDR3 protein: CASSLQGTFTGELFF
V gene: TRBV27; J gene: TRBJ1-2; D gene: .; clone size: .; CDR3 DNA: TGTGCCAGCAGTCCCGTCCCCTCTACAGGTCGCTACTATGGCTACACCTTC; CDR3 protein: CASSPVPSTGRYYGYTF
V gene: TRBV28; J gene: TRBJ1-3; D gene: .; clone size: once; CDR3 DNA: TGTGCCAGCAGTTTACAATCGGCCACCATCTCTGGAAACACCATATATTTT; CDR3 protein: CASSLQSATISGNTIYF
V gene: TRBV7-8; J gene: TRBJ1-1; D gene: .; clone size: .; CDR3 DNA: TGTGCCAGCAGCTTACTGGGGACTGTGAACACTGAAGCTTTCTTT; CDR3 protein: CASSLLGTVNTEAFF
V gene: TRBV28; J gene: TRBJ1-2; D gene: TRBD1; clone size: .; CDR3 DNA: TGTGCCAGCAGCCGACCACCCAATTCCGGGACAGGGGATGGCTATGGCTACACCTTC; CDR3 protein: CASSRPPNSGTGDGYGYTF
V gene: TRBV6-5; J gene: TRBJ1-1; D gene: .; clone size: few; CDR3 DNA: TGTGCCAGCCTCATACACCCGAACACTGAAGCTTTCTTT; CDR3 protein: CASLIHPNTEAFF
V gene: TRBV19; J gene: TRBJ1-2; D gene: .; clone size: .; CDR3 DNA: TGTGCCAGTAGGGACGCGGGAAACTCTAACTATGGCTACACCTTC; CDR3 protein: CASRDAGNSNYGYTF
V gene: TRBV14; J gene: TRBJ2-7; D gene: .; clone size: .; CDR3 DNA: TGTGCCAGCAGCCGGCAACTAGGTGTGTCCTACGAGCAGTACTTC; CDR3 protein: CASSRQLGVSYEQYF